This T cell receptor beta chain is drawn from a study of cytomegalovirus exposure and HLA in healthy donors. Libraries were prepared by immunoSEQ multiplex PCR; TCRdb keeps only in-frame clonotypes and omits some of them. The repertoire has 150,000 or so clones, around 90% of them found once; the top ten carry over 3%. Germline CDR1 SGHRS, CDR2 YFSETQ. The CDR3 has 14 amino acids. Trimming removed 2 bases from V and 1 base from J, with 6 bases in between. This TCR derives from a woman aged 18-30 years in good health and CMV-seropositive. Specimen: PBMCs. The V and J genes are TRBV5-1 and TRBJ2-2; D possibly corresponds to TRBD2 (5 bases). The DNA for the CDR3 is TGCGCCAGCAGCTTCGGGGAGAACACCGGGGAGCTGTTTTTT. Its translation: CASSFGENTGELFF.